This T cell receptor beta chain was captured in a study of shared clonotypes between healthy human individuals. Study as a whole: Serving as donors were two women and a few men, whose ages spanned 18 to 49. Plates per donor: three CD4 naive, three CD4 memory, two CD8 naive, one CD8 memory.

This table comes from immunoSEQ multiplex PCR, and its TCRdb copy is limited to in-frame clones, with some not included. The profile shows millions of clones, about 92% of them singletons. CD8 cells regarded as naive lacked CD45RO, were positively chosen for CCR7, and omitted terminally differentiated effector memory CD45RA+ cells. A remark on this clone: Its antigen is undetermined.

Overall study results and limits: Large depth notwithstanding, sorted-subset sequencing proved incomplete by rarefaction. Blood alone was sampled, and tissue repertoires likely differ.

V lost 4 bases and J lost 1; bases outside the gene matches: 8. CDR3 length equals 16 residues. The germline V gene has CDR1 SGDLS and CDR2 YYNGEE. The receptor's source is a man younger than 35 in good health. Some clones in this sample may be carry-over from other donors' samples. The rearrangement links TRBV9 to TRBJ2-1; 7 bases match TRBD1. The sample taken for sequencing was naive CD8+ T cells from PBMCs. This CDR3 is CASSTPGTESYNEQFF. CDR3 sequence (DNA): TGTGCCAGCAGCACACCCGGGACAGAATCCTACAATGAGCAGTTCTTC.